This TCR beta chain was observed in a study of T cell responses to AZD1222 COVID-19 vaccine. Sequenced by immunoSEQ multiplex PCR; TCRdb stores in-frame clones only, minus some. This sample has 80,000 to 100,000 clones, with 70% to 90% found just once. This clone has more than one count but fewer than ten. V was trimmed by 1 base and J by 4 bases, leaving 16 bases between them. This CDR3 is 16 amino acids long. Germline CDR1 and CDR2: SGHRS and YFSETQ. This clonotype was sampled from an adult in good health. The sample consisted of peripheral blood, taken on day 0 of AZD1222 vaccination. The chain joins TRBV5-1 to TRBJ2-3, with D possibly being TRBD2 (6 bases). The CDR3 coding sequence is TGCGCCAGCAGCTTGTTCAGGAGGGGCCCGCCAGATACGCAGTATTTT. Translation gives CASSLFRRGPPDTQYF.